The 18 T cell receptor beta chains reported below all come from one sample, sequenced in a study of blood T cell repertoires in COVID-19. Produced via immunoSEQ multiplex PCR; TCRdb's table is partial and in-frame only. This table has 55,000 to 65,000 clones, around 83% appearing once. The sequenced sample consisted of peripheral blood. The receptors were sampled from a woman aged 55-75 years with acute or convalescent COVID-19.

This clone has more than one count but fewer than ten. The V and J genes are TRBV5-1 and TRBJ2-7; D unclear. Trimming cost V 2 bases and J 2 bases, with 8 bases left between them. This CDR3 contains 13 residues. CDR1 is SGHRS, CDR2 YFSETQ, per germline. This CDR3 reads CASSFDTPYEQYF. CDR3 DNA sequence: TGCGCCAGCAGCTTTGACACACCCTACGAGCAGTACTTC.

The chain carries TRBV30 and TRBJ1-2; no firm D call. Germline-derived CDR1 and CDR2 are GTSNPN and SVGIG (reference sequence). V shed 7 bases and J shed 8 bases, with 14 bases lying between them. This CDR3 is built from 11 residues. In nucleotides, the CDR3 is TGTGCCTTGAGGAGGGCGGGGGGCTACACCTTC. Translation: CALRRAGGYTF.

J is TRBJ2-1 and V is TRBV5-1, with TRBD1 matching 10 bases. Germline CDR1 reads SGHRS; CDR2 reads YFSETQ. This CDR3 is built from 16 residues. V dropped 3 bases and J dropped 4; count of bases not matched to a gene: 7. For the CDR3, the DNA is TGCGCCAGCAGCTCGACCGGACAGGGGGAGTACAATGAGCAGTTCTTC. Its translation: CASSSTGQGEYNEQFF.

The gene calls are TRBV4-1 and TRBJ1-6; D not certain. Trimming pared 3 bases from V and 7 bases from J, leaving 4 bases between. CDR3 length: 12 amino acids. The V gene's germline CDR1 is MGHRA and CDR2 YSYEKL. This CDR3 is CASSHRNSPLHF. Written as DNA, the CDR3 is TGCGCCAGCAGCCATCGGAATTCACCCCTCCACTTT.

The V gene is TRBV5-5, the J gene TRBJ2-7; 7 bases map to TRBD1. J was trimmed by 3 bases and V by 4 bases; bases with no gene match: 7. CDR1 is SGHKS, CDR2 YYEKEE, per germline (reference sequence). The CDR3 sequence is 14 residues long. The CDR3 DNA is TGTGCCAGCAGCCTCCGACAGGGAGACTACGAGCAGTACTTC. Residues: CASSLRQGDYEQYF.

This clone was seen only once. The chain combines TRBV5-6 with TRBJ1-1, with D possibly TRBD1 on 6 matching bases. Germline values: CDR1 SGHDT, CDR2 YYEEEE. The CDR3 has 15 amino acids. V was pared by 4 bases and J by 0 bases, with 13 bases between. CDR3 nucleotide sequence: TGTGCCAGCAGCCATTCCGGACAGATGAACACTGAAGCTTTCTTT. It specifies CASSHSGQMNTEAFF.

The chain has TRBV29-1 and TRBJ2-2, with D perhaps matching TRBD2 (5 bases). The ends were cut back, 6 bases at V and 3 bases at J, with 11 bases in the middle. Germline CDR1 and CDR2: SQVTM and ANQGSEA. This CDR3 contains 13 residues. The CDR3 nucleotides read TGCAGCGTACAACGGGGTCACACCGGGGAGCTGTTTTTT. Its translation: CSVQRGHTGELFF.

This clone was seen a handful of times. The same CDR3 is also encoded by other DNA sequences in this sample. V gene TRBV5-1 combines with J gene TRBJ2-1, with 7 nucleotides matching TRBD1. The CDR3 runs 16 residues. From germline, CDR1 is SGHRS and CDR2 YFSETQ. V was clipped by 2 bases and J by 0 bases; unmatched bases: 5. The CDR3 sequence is CASSLDRVSSYNEQFF. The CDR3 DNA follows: TGCGCCAGCAGCTTAGACAGGGTGAGCTCCTACAATGAGCAGTTCTTC.

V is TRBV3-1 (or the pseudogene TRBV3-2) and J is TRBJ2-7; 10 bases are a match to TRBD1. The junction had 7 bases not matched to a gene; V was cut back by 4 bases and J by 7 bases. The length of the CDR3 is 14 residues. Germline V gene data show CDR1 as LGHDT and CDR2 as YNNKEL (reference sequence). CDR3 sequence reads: CASSPDRGVGEQYF. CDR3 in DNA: TGTGCCAGCAGCCCGGACAGGGGGGTTGGGGAGCAGTACTTC.

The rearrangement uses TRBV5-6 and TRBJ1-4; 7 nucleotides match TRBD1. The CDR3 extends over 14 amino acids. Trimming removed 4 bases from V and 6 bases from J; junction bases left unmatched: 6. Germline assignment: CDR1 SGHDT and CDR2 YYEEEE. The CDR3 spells CASSVQGWDEKLFF. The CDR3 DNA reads TGTGCCAGCAGCGTACAGGGGTGGGATGAAAAACTGTTTTTT.

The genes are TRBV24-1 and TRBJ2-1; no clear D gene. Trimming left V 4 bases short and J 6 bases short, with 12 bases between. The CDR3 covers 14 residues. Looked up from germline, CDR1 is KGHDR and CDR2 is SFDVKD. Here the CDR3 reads CATSDRLPINEQFF. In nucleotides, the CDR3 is TGTGCCACCAGTGACAGACTCCCCATCAATGAGCAGTTCTTC.

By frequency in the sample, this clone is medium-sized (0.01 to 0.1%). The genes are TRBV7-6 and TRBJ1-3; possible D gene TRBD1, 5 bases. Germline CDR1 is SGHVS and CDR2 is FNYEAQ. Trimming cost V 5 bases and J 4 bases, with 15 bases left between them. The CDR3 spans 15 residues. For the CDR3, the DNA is TGTGCCAGCAGCAGGACCGGGGGGGACGGAAACACCATATATTTT. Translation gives CASSRTGGDGNTIYF. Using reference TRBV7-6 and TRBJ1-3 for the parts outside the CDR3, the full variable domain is GAGVSQSPRYKVTKRGQDVALRCDPISGHVSLYWYRQALGQGPEFLTYFNYEAQQDKSGLPNDRFSAERPEGSISTLTIQRTEQRDSAMYRCASSRTGGDGNTIYFGEGSWLTVV.

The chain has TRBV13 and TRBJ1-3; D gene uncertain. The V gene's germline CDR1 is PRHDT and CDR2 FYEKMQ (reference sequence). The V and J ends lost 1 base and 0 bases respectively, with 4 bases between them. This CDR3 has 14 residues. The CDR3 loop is CASSLASSGNTIYF. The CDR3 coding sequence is TGTGCCAGCAGCTTAGCCAGCTCTGGAAACACCATATATTTT. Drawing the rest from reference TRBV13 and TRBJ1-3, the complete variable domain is AAGVIQSPRHLIKEKRETATLKCYPIPRHDTVYWYQQGPGQDPQFLISFYEKMQSDKGSIPDRFSAQQFSDYHSELNMSSLELGDSALYFCASSLASSGNTIYFGEGSWLTVV.

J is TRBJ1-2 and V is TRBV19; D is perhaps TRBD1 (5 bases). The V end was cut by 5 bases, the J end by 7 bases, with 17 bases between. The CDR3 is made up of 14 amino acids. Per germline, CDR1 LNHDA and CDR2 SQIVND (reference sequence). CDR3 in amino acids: CASSLPAGRGGYTF. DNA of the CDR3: TGTGCCAGTAGTCTACCCGCGGGGCGCGGTGGCTACACCTTC.

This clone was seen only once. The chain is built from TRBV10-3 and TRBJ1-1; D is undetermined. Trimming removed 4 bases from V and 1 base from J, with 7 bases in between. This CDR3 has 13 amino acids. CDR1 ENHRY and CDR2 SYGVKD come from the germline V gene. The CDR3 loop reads CAISGRANTEAFF. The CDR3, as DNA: TGTGCCATCAGTGGGAGGGCGAACACTGAAGCTTTCTTT.

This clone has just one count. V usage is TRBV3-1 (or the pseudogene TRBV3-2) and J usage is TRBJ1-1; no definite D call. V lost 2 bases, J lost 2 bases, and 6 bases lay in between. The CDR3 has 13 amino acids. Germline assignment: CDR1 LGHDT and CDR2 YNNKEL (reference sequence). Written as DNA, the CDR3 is TGTGCCAGCAGCCAATGGCTTAACACTGAAGCTTTCTTT. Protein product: CASSQWLNTEAFF.

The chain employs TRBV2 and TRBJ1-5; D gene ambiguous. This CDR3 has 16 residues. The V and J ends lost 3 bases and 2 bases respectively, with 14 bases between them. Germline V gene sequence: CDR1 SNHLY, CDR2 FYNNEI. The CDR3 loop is CASSEGRGVGNQPQHF. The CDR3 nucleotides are TGTGCCAGCAGTGAGGGCCGGGGAGTAGGCAATCAGCCCCAGCATTTT.

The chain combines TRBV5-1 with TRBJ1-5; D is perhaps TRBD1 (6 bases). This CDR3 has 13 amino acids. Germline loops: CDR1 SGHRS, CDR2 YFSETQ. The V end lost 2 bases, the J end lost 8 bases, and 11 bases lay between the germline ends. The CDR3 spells CASSLGGPEPQHF. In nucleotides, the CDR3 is TGCGCCAGCAGCTTAGGGGGTCCGGAGCCCCAGCATTTT.